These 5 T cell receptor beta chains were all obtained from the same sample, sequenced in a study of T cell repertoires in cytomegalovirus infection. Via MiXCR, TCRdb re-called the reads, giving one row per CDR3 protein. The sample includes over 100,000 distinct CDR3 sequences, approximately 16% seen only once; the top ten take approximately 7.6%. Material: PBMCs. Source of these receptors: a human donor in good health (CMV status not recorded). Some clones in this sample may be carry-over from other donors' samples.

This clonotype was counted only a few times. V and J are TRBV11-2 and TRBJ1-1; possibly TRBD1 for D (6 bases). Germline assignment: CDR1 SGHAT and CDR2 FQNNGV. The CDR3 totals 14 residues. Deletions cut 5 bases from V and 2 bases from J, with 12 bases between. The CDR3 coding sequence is TGTGCCAGCAGCCCCGGACAGCCTAACACTGAAGCTTTCTTT. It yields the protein CASSPGQPNTEAFF. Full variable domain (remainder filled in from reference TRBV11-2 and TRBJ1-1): EAGVAQSPRYKIIEKRQSVAFWCNPISGHATLYWYQQILGQGPKLLIQFQNNGVVDDSQLPKDRFSAERLKGVDSTLKIQPAKLEDSAVYLCASSPGQPNTEAFFGQGTRLTVV.

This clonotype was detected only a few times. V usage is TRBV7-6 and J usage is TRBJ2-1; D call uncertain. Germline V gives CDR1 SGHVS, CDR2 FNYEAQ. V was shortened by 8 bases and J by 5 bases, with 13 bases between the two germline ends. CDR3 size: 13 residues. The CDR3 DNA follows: TGTGCCAGCTCCCAGGACGGAAACAATGAGCAGTTCTTC. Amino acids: CASSQDGNNEQFF. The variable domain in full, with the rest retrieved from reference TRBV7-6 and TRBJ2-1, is GAGVSQSPRYKVTKRGQDVALRCDPISGHVSLYWYRQALGQGPEFLTYFNYEAQQDKSGLPNDRFSAERPEGSISTLTIQRTEQRDSAMYRCASSQDGNNEQFFGPGTRLTVL.

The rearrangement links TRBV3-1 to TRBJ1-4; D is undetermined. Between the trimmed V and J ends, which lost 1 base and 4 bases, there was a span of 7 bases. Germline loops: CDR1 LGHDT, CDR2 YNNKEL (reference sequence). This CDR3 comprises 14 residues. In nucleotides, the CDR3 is TGTGCCAGCAGCCAAGGAGGAGTTAATGAAAAACTGTTTTTT. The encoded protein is CASSQGGVNEKLFF.

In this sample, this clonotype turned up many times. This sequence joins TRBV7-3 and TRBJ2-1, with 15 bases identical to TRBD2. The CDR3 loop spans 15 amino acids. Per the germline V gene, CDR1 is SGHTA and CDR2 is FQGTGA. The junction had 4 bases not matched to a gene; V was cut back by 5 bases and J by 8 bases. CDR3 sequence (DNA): TGTGCCAGCAGCGGGGGACTAGCGGGGGGCGATGAGCAGTTCTTC. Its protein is CASSGGLAGGDEQFF.

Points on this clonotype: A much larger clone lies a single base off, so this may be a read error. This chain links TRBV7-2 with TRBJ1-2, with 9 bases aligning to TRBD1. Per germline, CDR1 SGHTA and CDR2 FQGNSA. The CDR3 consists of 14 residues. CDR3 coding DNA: TGTGCCAGCGGCTTCCTGACAGGGGGTGGTGGCTACACCTTC. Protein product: CASGFLTGGGGYTF.